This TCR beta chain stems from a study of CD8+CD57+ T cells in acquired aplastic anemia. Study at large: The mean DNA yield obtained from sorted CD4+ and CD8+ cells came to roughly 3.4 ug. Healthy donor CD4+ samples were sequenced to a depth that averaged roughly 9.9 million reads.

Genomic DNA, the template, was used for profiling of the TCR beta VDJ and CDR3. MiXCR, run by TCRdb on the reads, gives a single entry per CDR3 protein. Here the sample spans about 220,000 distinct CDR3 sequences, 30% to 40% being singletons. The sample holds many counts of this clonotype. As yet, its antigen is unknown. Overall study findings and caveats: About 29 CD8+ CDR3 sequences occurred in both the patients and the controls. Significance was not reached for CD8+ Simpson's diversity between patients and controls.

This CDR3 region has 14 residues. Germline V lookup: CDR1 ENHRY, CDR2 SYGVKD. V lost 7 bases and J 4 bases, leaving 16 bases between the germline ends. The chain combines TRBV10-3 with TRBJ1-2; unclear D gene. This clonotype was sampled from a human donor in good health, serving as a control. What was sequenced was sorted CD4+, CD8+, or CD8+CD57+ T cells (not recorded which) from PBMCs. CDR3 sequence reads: CAITATDNSYGYTF. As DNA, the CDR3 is TGTGCCATCACCGCCACCGACAACAGCTATGGCTACACCTTC.